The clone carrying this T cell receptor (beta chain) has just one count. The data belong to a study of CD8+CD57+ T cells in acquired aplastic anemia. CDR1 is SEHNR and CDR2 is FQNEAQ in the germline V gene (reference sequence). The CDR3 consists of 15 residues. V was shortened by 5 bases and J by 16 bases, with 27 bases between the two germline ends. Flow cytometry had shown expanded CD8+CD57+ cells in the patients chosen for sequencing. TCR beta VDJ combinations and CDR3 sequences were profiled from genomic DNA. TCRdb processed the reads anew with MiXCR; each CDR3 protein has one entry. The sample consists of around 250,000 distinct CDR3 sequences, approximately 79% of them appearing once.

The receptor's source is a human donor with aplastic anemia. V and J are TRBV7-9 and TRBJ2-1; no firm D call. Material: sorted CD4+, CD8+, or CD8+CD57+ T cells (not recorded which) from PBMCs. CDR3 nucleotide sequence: TGTGCCAGCAGCCGGTTCGAGAGTTATGGCAACACCTTCTTCTTC. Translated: CASSRFESYGNTFFF. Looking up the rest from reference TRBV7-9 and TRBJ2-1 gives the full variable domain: DTGVSQNPRHKITKRGQNVTFRCDPISEHNRLYWYRQTLGQGPEFLTYFQNEAQLEKSRLLSDRFSAERPKGSFSTLEIQRTEQGDSAMYLCASSRFESYGNTFFFGPGTRLTVL.